Listed below are T cell receptor beta chains from one sample, sequenced in a study of shared clonotypes between healthy human individuals. Method: immunoSEQ multiplex PCR; TCRdb's copy keeps in-frame clones and lacks some. Here the sample spans 1,100,000 or so clones, about four fifths being singletons. Sequenced material: memory CD4+ T cells from PBMCs. The receptors were gathered from a man aged 18 to 29 in good health. Some clones in this sample may be carry-over from other donors' samples. Each CDR3 is given without its conserved first and last residue. Each record gives: J gene, V gene, CDR3 protein.

J: TRBJ2-3; V: TRBV29-1; CDR3: SVVSLISTDTQY
J: TRBJ2-7; V: TRBV19; CDR3: ASSMYGTSYEQY
J: TRBJ1-2; V: TRBV5-1; CDR3: ASSLEPYYGYT
J: TRBJ1-4; V: TRBV2; CDR3: ASSWTGNNEKLF
J: TRBJ2-7; V: TRBV6-6; CDR3: ASSYGVGSYEQY
J: TRBJ2-1; V: TRBV19; CDR3: ASNGDRDYNEQF
J: TRBJ2-1; V: TRBV2; CDR3: ASSELGYYNEQF
J: TRBJ2-7; V: TRBV2; CDR3: ASSARVLQDEQY
J: TRBJ2-3; V: TRBV29-1; CDR3: SVGTSGARDTQY
J: TRBJ2-3; V: TRBV5-1; CDR3: ASRSAGVTTDTQY
J: TRBJ1-2; V: TRBV5-6; CDR3: ASSLAPRDGYT
J: TRBJ2-1; V: TRBV5-1; CDR3: ASSSGLAGAFNEQF
J: TRBJ2-4; V: TRBV5-4; CDR3: ASSLGSGEAKNIQY
J: TRBJ1-1; V: TRBV28; CDR3: ASSLGQGRF
J: TRBJ2-7; V: TRBV28; CDR3: ASSFRTGSYEQY
J: TRBJ2-2; V: TRBV28; CDR3: ASSLYGLGRDSGELF
J: TRBJ2-1; V: TRBV5-1; CDR3: ASRVSQF
J: TRBJ2-5; V: TRBV28; CDR3: ASRGRRETQY
J: TRBJ2-7; V: TRBV4-1; CDR3: ASSQDYLAGGIIYEQY
J: TRBJ1-4; V: TRBV7-8; CDR3: ASTPGRAQAGKLF
J: TRBJ1-2; V: TRBV4-2; CDR3: ASSQARGSLYGYT
J: TRBJ2-1; V: TRBV7-3; CDR3: ASSSESSYNEQF
J: TRBJ1-1; V: TRBV5-6; CDR3: ASSGLEGPEAF
J: TRBJ2-7; V: TRBV2; CDR3: ASNGFLSGSSYEQY
J: TRBJ2-5; V: TRBV10-3; CDR3: AISEQGLQETQY
J: TRBJ2-6; V: TRBV28; CDR3: ASSLSGANVLT
J: TRBJ2-3; V: TRBV4-2; CDR3: ASSQPGTSGRAEIDTQY
J: TRBJ1-1; V: TRBV19; CDR3: ASSSPTGFFTEAF
J: TRBJ2-2; V: TRBV21-1; CDR3: ASSKVGLAGSGTGELF
J: TRBJ1-2; V: TRBV6-6; CDR3: ASSTDREGEGYT
J: TRBJ2-1; V: TRBV2; CDR3: ASTKGQGVEQF
J: TRBJ2-1; V: TRBV5-1; CDR3: ASSLETAYNEQF
J: TRBJ2-3; V: TRBV2; CDR3: ASSVERERADTQY
J: TRBJ1-1; V: TRBV7-9; CDR3: ASSSSGTGPTEAF
J: TRBJ2-5; V: TRBV6-1; CDR3: ASIPYRNQETQY
J: TRBJ1-2; V: TRBV7-9; CDR3: ASSPSLGDAYGYT
J: TRBJ2-2; V: TRBV5-1; CDR3: ASSPRGTSGKGAPGELF
J: TRBJ1-1; V: TRBV7-2; CDR3: ASSLDRSPRGTEAF
J: TRBJ2-5; V: TRBV7-9; CDR3: ASSPGGGLGVETQY
J: TRBJ1-2; V: TRBV15; CDR3: ATSRLGESSGYT
J: TRBJ2-7; V: TRBV28; CDR3: ASSLEDKLYEQY
J: TRBJ2-5; V: TRBV9; CDR3: ASSARDREVETQY
J: TRBJ2-3; V: TRBV29-1; CDR3: SVSKTSSSTDTQY
J: TRBJ1-4; V: TRBV5-1; CDR3: ASSSQGGDNEKLF
J: TRBJ2-3; V: TRBV7-8; CDR3: ASSFVAGLADTQY
J: TRBJ1-2; V: TRBV4-3; CDR3: ASSRGVGYT
J: TRBJ2-1; V: TRBV5-1; CDR3: ASSLGLQVGEQF